This passage covers 30 T cell receptor beta chains from one sample sequenced in a study of T cells in women clearing cervical HPV infection. Assay used: immunoSEQ multiplex PCR; TCRdb lists only in-frame clones, some missing. The sample table includes more than 40,000 clones. The sequenced material came from blood buffy coat. These receptors were collected from a woman aged 18 to 75 with a cervical HPV16 infection that either progressed to CIN3+ or cleared (not recorded which).

Concerning this clone: Read data end 3 residues before the CDR3 end; the end is taken from the germline J gene. V gene TRBV12-3 or TRBV12-4 combines with J gene TRBJ2-7; the match to TRBD2 covers 9 bases. The V and J ends lost 5 bases and 4 bases, in that order; junction bases with no gene match: 9. The CDR3 has 15 amino acids. The CDR3 bases that were read are TGTGCCAGCAGTCCCCTTAGCGGGAGATCTTACGAG. As protein: CASSPLSGRSYE. The CDR3 reads in full as CASSPLSGRSYEQYF.

Concerning this clone itself: With the read ending 3 residues before the CDR3 end, the germline J gene is used to fill in that end. The chain has TRBV29-1 and TRBJ1-1, with D perhaps TRBD1 (5 bases). V was shortened by 4 bases and J by 2 bases, with 8 bases between the two germline ends. The CDR3 has 12 amino acids. Germline V lookup: CDR1 SQVTM, CDR2 ANQGSEA. The CDR3 spells CSVGTINTEAFF. Incomplete CDR3 DNA: TGCAGCGTTGGGACAATCAACACTGAA.

Regarding this clone: The DNA ends 3 residues before the CDR3 does, and the rest of the CDR3 is filled in from the germline J gene. This chain uses TRBV10-1 with TRBJ1-4; 7 bases are shared with TRBD1. This CDR3 contains 13 residues. From germline, CDR1 is WNHNN and CDR2 SYGVQD (reference sequence). Trimming removed 6 bases from V and 6 bases from J; junction bases left unmatched: 4. The CDR3 bases that were read are TGCGCCAGCAGGGCTGGACAGGATGAAAAA. It translates to CASRAGQDEK. Given in full, the CDR3 is CASRAGQDEKLFF.

As to this clone: The CDR3 end is not reached by the read, which stops 3 residues before it; the germline J gene fills it in. This chain connects TRBV7-2 to TRBJ2-7; the D gene is possibly TRBD2 (6 bases). Trimming removed 4 bases from V and 3 bases from J, with 10 bases in between. CDR1 is SGHTA, CDR2 FQGNSA, per germline. The CDR3 length is 13 residues. CDR3 DNA, as far as it was read: TGTGCCAGCAGCTCGTCCGGGGGCTACGAG. It is translated as CASSSSGGYE. The full-length CDR3 reads as CASSSSGGYEQYF.

Points on this clone: The read comes to an end 3 residues before the CDR3 does, leaving the germline J gene to fill in the end. This rearrangement joins TRBV2 to TRBJ2-2; 8 bases are a match to TRBD2. The CDR3 totals 17 residues. Germline values: CDR1 SNHLY, CDR2 FYNNEI. V shed 4 bases, J shed 4 bases, and the junction held 11 bases outside the gene matches. This CDR3 is CASSGRNGGAVTGELFF. Incomplete CDR3 DNA: TGTGCCAGCAGTGGCCGGAACGGGGGGGCCGTCACCGGGGAG.

Points on this clone: The CDR3 end is not reached by the read, which stops 3 residues before it; the germline J gene fills it in. The chain is built from TRBV20-1 and TRBJ2-4, with TRBD1 matching 9 bases. The CDR3 consists of 16 residues. The V gene end was trimmed by 5 bases and the J gene end by 0 bases; junction bases not matched to a gene: 8. The germline gives CDR1 DFQATT, CDR2 SNEGSKA (reference sequence). The CDR3 protein is CSAPGGTGIAKNIQYF. The CDR3 bases that were read are TGCAGTGCTCCTGGGGGGACAGGGATAGCCAAAAACATT.

About this clone itself: The sequenced fragment ends 3 residues before the CDR3 boundary, so the rest is inferred from the germline J gene. V and J are TRBV7-6 and TRBJ2-5, with D tentatively TRBD1 (6 bases). V shed 5 bases and J shed 5 bases, with 24 bases lying between them. This CDR3 region has 17 residues. CDR1 and CDR2 (germline): SGHVS, FNYEAQ. Incomplete CDR3 DNA: TGTGCCAGCAGCCCGCGCCGGGACAAAAAAGGGTGGGAGACC. Amino acids: CASSPRRDKKGWET. The full CDR3 reads CASSPRRDKKGWETQYF.

To note about this clone: The read terminates 3 residues ahead of where the CDR3 ends, so the germline J gene completes it. The rearrangement uses TRBV5-4 and TRBJ2-3; the match to TRBD2 covers 7 bases. CDR3 size: 14 residues. CDR1 SGHNT and CDR2 YYREEE come from the germline V gene (reference sequence). With 4 bases clipped from V and 5 bases from J, the junction kept 7 bases outside the gene matches. The CDR3 DNA, read in part, is TGTGCCAGCAGCGTGGGGGGGGTGATAGATACG. Protein: CASSVGGVIDT. The whole CDR3 protein reads CASSVGGVIDTQYF.

Comments on this clone: Read coverage stops 3 residues before the CDR3 terminus; the germline J gene supplies the remainder. The chain is built from TRBV12-3 or TRBV12-4 and TRBJ2-7; 7 bases match TRBD1. The length of the CDR3 is 13 residues. The trim removed 7 bases at V and 2 bases at J, leaving 5 bases unmatched. The chain's CDR3 is CASNRQGAYEQYF. The part of the CDR3 DNA that was read is TGTGCCAGCAACAGACAGGGTGCCTACGAG.

As regards this clone: The read terminates 3 residues ahead of where the CDR3 ends, so the germline J gene completes it. The chain carries TRBV5-1 and TRBJ2-2; TRBD1 agrees at 8 bases. Germline loops: CDR1 SGHRS, CDR2 YFSETQ. This CDR3 comprises 13 residues. Incomplete CDR3 DNA: TGCGCCAGCAGCCTTGAGGGACAGGCTTGG. The encoded protein is CASSLEGQAW. The entire CDR3 reads CASSLEGQAWLFF.

A note on this clone: The CDR3 end is not reached by the read, which stops 3 residues before it; the germline J gene fills it in. The rearrangement links TRBV20-1 to TRBJ2-7; 8 bases align to TRBD1. The CDR3 extends over 14 amino acids. The V and J ends lost 6 bases and 0 bases, in that order; junction bases with no gene match: 7. Germline CDR1 is DFQATT and CDR2 is SNEGSKA (reference sequence). CDR3 bases read: TGCAGTGCCCATGGACAGGGTCTCTCCTACGAG. This sequence encodes CSAHGQGLSYE. The full CDR3 is CSAHGQGLSYEQYF.

Partial CDR3 DNA: TGTGCCAGTAGTCACGCGGACAGGAACACTGAA. This codes for CASSHADRNTE. The whole CDR3 protein reads CASSHADRNTEAFF. The J gene is TRBJ1-1, the V gene TRBV19; D is possibly TRBD1 (6 bases). The DNA ends 3 residues before the CDR3 does, and the rest of the CDR3 is filled in from the germline J gene. Germline V CDR1 and CDR2: LNHDA, SQIVND (reference sequence). V was shortened by 5 bases and J by 1 base, with 11 bases between the two germline ends. This CDR3 has 14 amino acids.

CDR3 bases read: TGTGCCAGCAGTGCCCAGAGGTCCTACGAG. Protein product: CASSAQRSYE. The CDR3 reads in full as CASSAQRSYEQYF. The gene calls are TRBV2 and TRBJ2-7, with D uncertain. Read sequence stops 3 residues before the CDR3 end, and the germline J gene provides the missing end. The germline gives CDR1 SNHLY, CDR2 FYNNEI. Trimming left V 4 bases short and J 1 base short, with 8 bases between. The CDR3 totals 13 residues.

Concerning this clone itself: The read falls 3 residues short of the CDR3 end, and the missing part is taken from the germline J gene. The chain recombines TRBV6-2 or TRBV6-3 with TRBJ1-5; TRBD1 agrees at 7 bases. The V and J ends lost 7 bases and 1 base, in that order; junction bases with no gene match: 7. The germline CDR1 and CDR2 sequences are MNHEY and SVGEGT. The CDR3 totals 15 residues. Here the CDR3 reads CASMSGTESNQPQHF. The CDR3 DNA, read in part, is TGTGCCAGCATGTCCGGGACAGAGAGCAATCAGCCC.

Worth noting for this clone: Read data end 3 residues before the CDR3 end; the end is taken from the germline J gene. This chain uses TRBV6-4 with TRBJ2-2, with 10 bases aligning to TRBD2. Germline V lookup: CDR1 MRHNA, CDR2 SNTAGT. Germline trimming cut 4 bases from V and 6 bases from J; bases unmatched to any gene: 2. The CDR3 sequence is 14 residues long. The CDR3 DNA, read in part, is TGTGCCAGCAGTGTAGCGGGAGGTTCCGGGGAG. Translating gives CASSVAGGSGE. The CDR3 in full is CASSVAGGSGELFF.

Points on this clone: Coverage ceases 3 residues before the CDR3 finishes, and the germline J gene fills in the end. The J gene is TRBJ2-3, the V gene TRBV18, with D possibly matching TRBD2 (7 bases). CDR1 is KGHSH, CDR2 LQKENI, per germline. This CDR3 has 15 residues. V lost 2 bases and J 4 bases, leaving 13 bases between the germline ends. CDR3 loop: CASSPAGAGADTQYF. CDR3 DNA, as far as it was read: TGTGCCAGCTCACCAGCGGGGGCCGGGGCAGATACG.

As concerns this clone: With the read ending 3 residues before the CDR3 end, the germline J gene is used to fill in that end. The chain recombines TRBV5-1 with TRBJ2-4, with D tentatively TRBD1 (6 bases). This CDR3 has 15 amino acids. Between the trimmed V and J ends, which lost 4 bases and 2 bases, there was a span of 13 bases. Germline CDR1 SGHRS, CDR2 YFSETQ. The CDR3 sequence is CASSVEQGPKNIQYF. The DNA read from the CDR3 is TGCGCCAGCAGCGTCGAACAGGGTCCCAAAAACATT.

In regard to this clone: The CDR3 end falls 3 residues outside the read, so it is completed with the germline J gene. The J gene is TRBJ2-5, the V gene TRBV2, with 12 positions matching TRBD2. The CDR3 has 15 amino acids. The ends lost 8 bases at V and 3 bases at J; junction bases unmatched: 7. The V gene's germline CDR1 is SNHLY and CDR2 FYNNEI. The sequenced CDR3 bases are TGTGCCAGCTCTCTAGCGGGGGGGCTCAAAGAGACC. It yields the protein CASSLAGGLKET. The CDR3, in full, reads CASSLAGGLKETQYF.

About this clone itself: The observed sequence ends 3 residues before the CDR3 terminus, with the missing tail filled in from the germline J gene. The V call is TRBV6-8, the J call TRBJ1-2, with 11 bases aligning to TRBD1. J was trimmed by 0 bases and V by 8 bases; bases with no gene match: 11. Germline V lookup: CDR1 MNHGY, CDR2 SAAAGT. The CDR3 is 17 amino acids. The CDR3 region is CASRPPPGQGANYGYTF. CDR3 bases read: TGTGCCAGCCGCCCTCCTCCGGGACAGGGGGCTAACTATGGC.

Note on this clone: The sequence runs out 3 residues before the end of the CDR3; the remainder is reconstructed from the germline J gene. The chain links TRBV7-6 to TRBJ1-1, with a tentative D call TRBD1 (6 bases). Germline V gives CDR1 SGHVS, CDR2 FNYEAQ. The CDR3 consists of 15 residues. V dropped 3 bases and J dropped 5 bases, with 16 bases sitting between them. CDR3 DNA (partial): TGTGCCAGCAGCTTTAAACAGGGCAGGAGGACTGAA. The encoded protein is CASSFKQGRRTE. The entire CDR3 protein reads CASSFKQGRRTEAFF.

A note on this clone: Read data end 3 residues before the CDR3 end; the end is taken from the germline J gene. The genes are TRBV5-1 and TRBJ1-2; 8 nucleotides align to TRBD1. V lost 4 bases and J lost 7; bases outside the gene matches: 9. The length of the CDR3 is 14 residues. Germline loops: CDR1 SGHRS, CDR2 YFSETQ. The CDR3 loop is CASSPDRGEAGYTF. The DNA read from the CDR3 is TGCGCCAGCAGCCCTGACAGGGGAGAGGCTGGC.

Points on this clone: The missing CDR3 end, 3 residues past where the read stops, is filled in from the germline J gene. V gene TRBV6-2 or TRBV6-3 combines with J gene TRBJ1-1, with a weak D call TRBD1 (5 bases). The CDR3 runs to 13 residues. With 5 bases removed from V and 2 bases from J, the gap between germline ends came to 9 bases. The germline gives CDR1 MNHEY, CDR2 SVGEGT. The part of the CDR3 DNA that was read is TGTGCCAGCAGTCACGACAGAAACACTGAA. Translation: CASSHDRNTE. The whole CDR3 sequence reads CASSHDRNTEAFF.

Remarks on this clone: The CDR3 end is not reached by the read, which stops 3 residues before it; the germline J gene fills it in. This sequence joins TRBV2 and TRBJ2-1; 7 positions agree with TRBD1. CDR3 length equals 18 residues. The germline V gene has CDR1 SNHLY and CDR2 FYNNEI. The junction had 11 bases not matched to a gene; V was cut back by 2 bases and J by 1 base. This CDR3 reads CASSEQAGGLRSYNEQFF. Incomplete CDR3 DNA: TGTGCCAGCAGTGAACAAGCAGGGGGATTGAGATCCTACAATGAG. The full variable domain, its missing parts supplied by reference TRBV2 and TRBJ2-1, is EPEVTQTPSHQVTQMGQEVILRCVPISNHLYFYWYRQILGQKVEFLVSFYNNEISEKSEIFDDQFSVERPDGSNFTLKIRSTKLEDSAMYFCASSEQAGGLRSYNEQFFGPGTRLTVL.

Notes on this clone: The read gets to within 3 residues of the CDR3 end, and the germline J gene fills in the rest. The chain recombines TRBV7-9 with TRBJ1-1, with D uncertain. V gave up 6 bases and J gave up 1 base, with 6 bases separating them. The CDR3 spans 12 residues. Per germline, CDR1 SEHNR and CDR2 FQNEAQ (reference sequence). Partial CDR3 DNA: TGTGCCAGCAGAGAGGGGAACACTGAA. Its translation: CASREGNTE. The CDR3 as a whole reads CASREGNTEAFF.

As to this clone: The read halts 3 residues ahead of the CDR3 end, with the missing end drawn from the germline J gene. The chain recombines TRBV5-1 with TRBJ2-1; tentatively, D is TRBD2 (7 bases). Germline CDR1 reads SGHRS; CDR2 reads YFSETQ. V lost 6 bases and J lost 4, with 17 bases in between. There are 15 residues in the CDR3. The sequenced part of the CDR3 DNA is TGCGCCAGCACCAAAGGGGGGGGGCTTTACAATGAG. Translation gives CASTKGGGLYNE. The full CDR3 is CASTKGGGLYNEQFF.

Remarks on this clone: The read stops 3 residues short of the end of the CDR3; the missing end is completed from the germline J gene. This chain connects TRBV19 to TRBJ1-1; D is undetermined. This CDR3 region has 11 residues. V was trimmed by 6 bases and J by 1 base, leaving 3 bases between them. The germline gives CDR1 LNHDA, CDR2 SQIVND (reference sequence). The CDR3 bases that were read are TGTGCCAGTAGGGCGAACACTGAA. Amino acids: CASRANTE. The CDR3 reads in full as CASRANTEAFF.

Points on this clone: Read data end 3 residues before the CDR3 end; the end is taken from the germline J gene. The chain has TRBV10-2 and TRBJ2-7, with a tentative D call TRBD1 (6 bases). V was cut by 3 bases and J by 2 bases, with 17 bases left in between. This CDR3 contains 16 residues. The germline V gene has CDR1 WSHSY and CDR2 SAAADI. The CDR3 DNA, read in part, is TGCGCCAGCAGTGAAAGGACAGCCGGAGCGCCCTACGAG. This sequence encodes CASSERTAGAPYE. The complete CDR3 sequence is CASSERTAGAPYEQYF.

In the case of this clone: The read terminates 3 residues ahead of where the CDR3 ends, so the germline J gene completes it. The gene calls are TRBV19 and TRBJ2-3; D perhaps matches TRBD1 (5 bases). V shed 5 bases and J shed 1 base, with 10 bases lying between them. The CDR3 runs 14 residues. CDR1 is LNHDA, CDR2 SQIVND, per germline (reference sequence). The CDR3 bases that were read are TGTGCCAGTAGTTCGGACACAGGCACAGATACG. Its translation is CASSSDTGTDT. The full-length CDR3 reads as CASSSDTGTDTQYF.

A note on this clone: The missing CDR3 end, 3 residues past where the read stops, is filled in from the germline J gene. The genes are TRBV18 and TRBJ2-3, with 7 bases matching TRBD1. In germline, CDR1 is KGHSH, CDR2 LQKENI. V shed 2 bases and J 2 bases; nucleotides not matched to a gene: 10. This CDR3 contains 17 residues. This chain's CDR3 is CASSPGLRGTHTDTQYF. Partial CDR3 DNA: TGTGCCAGCTCACCAGGGCTCAGGGGGACCCACACAGATACG.

Remarks on this clone: The observed sequence ends 3 residues before the CDR3 terminus, with the missing tail filled in from the germline J gene. This chain links TRBV29-1 with TRBJ1-2; no firm D call. Trimming left V 7 bases short and J 1 base short, with 13 bases between. The CDR3 has 13 amino acids. Germline V lookup: CDR1 SQVTM, CDR2 ANQGSEA. The part of the CDR3 DNA that was read is TGCAGCGCTGCCGAGGGCAGTAACTATGGC. Translation: CSAAEGSNYG. The entire CDR3 is CSAAEGSNYGYTF. Variable domain in full (rest from reference TRBV29-1 and TRBJ1-2): SAVISQKPSRDICQRGTSLTIQCQVDSQVTMMFWYRQQPGQSLTLIATANQGSEATYESGFVIDKFPISRPNLTFSTLTVSNMSPEDSSIYLCSAAEGSNYGYTFGSGTRLTVV.